This TCR beta chain was documented in a study of response to subunit inactivated influenza vaccine. From germline, CDR1 is MNHEY and CDR2 SVGEGT. V gave up 6 bases and J gave up 8 bases, with 14 bases separating them. This CDR3 is built from 13 residues. This clonotype was seen only a few times. TCRdb used MiXCR to reprocess the RT-PCR reads, holding one entry per CDR3 protein. The table records roughly 500,000 distinct CDR3 sequences, 20% to 25% of them present only once. This sample was also put to use in a study of T cells expressing NK-cell markers. That report adds: Scientists made TCR beta cDNA using 5'RACE template switching with UMIs.

The chain has TRBV6-2 or TRBV6-3 and TRBJ2-1; D ambiguous. This TCR derives from a man in his fifties who received an inactivated influenza vaccine. Material: CD4+ T cells sorted from PBMCs, obtained 11 to 12 days after vaccination. In DNA, the CDR3 is TGTGCCAGCAGCCCAAGGAGAGACGATGAGCAGTTCTTC. This translates into CASSPRRDDEQFF.